This T cell receptor beta chain originates from a study of CD8+ T cells in alopecia areata (dated by TCRdb to 2017 to 2018). Concerning the study at large: Treated patients were enrolled in an open-label pilot trial of oral tofacitinib, 5 to 10 mg twice daily, for moderate-to-severe alopecia areata. Tofacitinib was administered for 6 to 18 months, and 6 months of follow-up off drug were then conducted to assess delayed response and recurrence. The study used high-throughput TCRbeta sequencing to examine T cell clonal expansion in alopecia areata, in both the C3H/HeJ mouse model and human patients. Human TCRbeta sequencing covered scalp tissue and sorted CD4+ and CD8+ peripheral blood T cells from patchy and totalis/universalis alopecia areata patients and healthy controls. Biopsies were taken from tofacitinib-treated patients at baseline and at 4 and 24 weeks of treatment, and a later scalp biopsy was taken in several of the tofacitinib-treated patients. Scalp clonality was compared across normal scalp (n=4), patchy alopecia areata scalp (n=8), and alopecia totalis/universalis scalp (n=8). RNA came from the PAXgene miRNA kit for fixed scalp, the miRNeasy kit for PBMCs, and the RNeasy kit for mouse skin. Amplification of TCRbeta CDR3 regions was done by immunoSEQ multiplex PCR using 35 Vbeta forward primers and 13 Jbeta reverse primers. Results the study describes overall, beyond this receptor: Resident alphabeta T cells in normal human skin are also sequenced, complicating scalp TCR repertoire analysis, unlike mouse skin dominated by gammadelta T cells. Compared with normal scalp, lesional scalp, particularly in alopecia totalis/universalis, had higher clonality and more expanded CD8+ clones, which suggests antigenic drive. Compared with mice, TCR sequences shared between patients were less clear, possibly partly because of HLA diversity across the patient population.

The sample's time point label is to be understood as: baseline before oral tofacitinib. Peripheral blood and lesional scalp punch biopsies were obtained from patients with alopecia areata. PBMCs were isolated by density centrifugation and stained for CD3, CD4 and CD8, after which CD4+ and CD8+ T cells were sorted on a FACSAria. Deletion took 6 bases off V and 7 bases off J, with a span of 16 bases between the germline ends. The CDR3, cysteine through phenylalanine, is 15 amino acids long. CDR3 DNA is the only sequence kept; it has 45 bases, read in frame from the first base. The germline V gene specifies SGHTA as CDR1 and FQGNSA as CDR2. Library preparation used the immunoSEQ multiplex PCR assay. For TCR sequencing, RNA was extracted from every sample and reverse transcribed into cDNA to serve as template. First-strand cDNA was synthesized using SuperScript III with a 2:1 mix of oligo-dT and random hexamers. A synthetic immune receptor repertoire was used to measure amplification bias, and any remaining bias was corrected computationally. Under the source paper's analysis protocol: Raw reads were preprocessed to remove errors, and CDR3 was defined according to IMGT conventions as the region from the conserved cysteine to phenylalanine. Clonality was calculated as 1 minus Shannon entropy normalized by log2 of the number of productive unique TCRs. Whether scalp clones were CD4 or CD8 was inferred by matching scalp TCRbeta sequences against CD4 and CD8 repertoires sorted from blood. TCRdb carries this immuneACCESS record with in-frame sequences only. Its versions omit some clonotypes, under half of them owing to an unresolved V gene in the studies checked, with the rest unexplained. The V and J calls and clone size were taken over from that table, and D and trimming were inferred from the DNA. For this sample the table gives 150,000 to 200,000 clones, of which about 63% were detected only once. The ten largest clones take up roughly 15% of the sample.

In regard to this clone: There is no known antigen for this receptor. Nothing much larger sits one base from this clone, and base qualities are not available.

Recombination connected TRBV7-2 to TRBJ1-6; no D gene is confidently identified. The clonotype was recovered from a human donor with alopecia areata. The starting material was CD4+ T cells sorted from blood, obtained at week 0. The CDR3: CASRWRGARNSPLHF. The sequenced DNA is TGTGCCAGCAGGTGGCGGGGAGCCCGGAATTCACCCCTCCACTTT. Reference TRBV7-2 and TRBJ1-6 proteins supply the regions before and after the CDR3; the full variable domain is: GAGVSQSPSNKVTEKGKDVELRCDPISGHTALYWYRQSLGQGLEFLIYFQGNSAPDKSGLPSDRFSAERTGGSVSTLTIQRTQQEDSAVYLCASRWRGARNSPLHFGNGTRLTVT.